A single sample gave rise to the 32 T cell receptor beta chains below, sequenced in a study of blood T cells in healthy people across ages. A sample-barcoded 5' primer and a J-beta primer mix were used in a second PCR of about 6 to 11 cycles. TCRdb re-analysed the 5' RACE reads in MiXCR, keeping a single row per CDR3 protein. The sample includes about 650,000 distinct CDR3 sequences, approximately 30% of them seen just once. Sequencing was carried out using blood. These receptor sequences come from a woman of 80 years or more in good health.

The chain has TRBV9 and TRBJ1-1, with 7 bases that match TRBD1. Unmatched junction bases numbered 13, after V lost 4 bases and J lost 7 bases. CDR1 is SGDLS and CDR2 is YYNGEE in the germline V gene. The CDR3 totals 15 residues. The CDR3 coding sequence is TGTGCCAGCAGCCCGGAGGGACAGTTTAGGGGTGAAGCTTTCTTT. Protein: CASSPEGQFRGEAFF.

In this sample, this clonotype turned up a few times. The V call is TRBV7-2, the J call TRBJ2-2, with 7 bases aligning to TRBD2. The V gene end was trimmed by 3 bases and the J gene end by 6 bases; junction bases not matched to a gene: 7. There are 15 residues in the CDR3. CDR1 SGHTA and CDR2 FQGNSA come from the germline V gene. The CDR3 DNA is TGTGCCAGCAGCTTGAGAGCGGGGTTTCCCGGGGAGCTGTTTTTT. Translated: CASSLRAGFPGELFF.

The sample holds a few counts of this clonotype. The chain links TRBV28 to TRBJ2-3, with D possibly TRBD2 on 6 matching bases. Per the germline V gene, CDR1 is MDHEN and CDR2 is SYDVKM. Trimming took off 3 bases at V and 1 base at J, with 14 bases between the two ends. The CDR3 runs 16 residues. CDR3: CASSFSGTLGTDTQYF. CDR3 sequence (DNA): TGTGCCAGCAGTTTCTCCGGGACTTTGGGCACAGATACGCAGTATTTT.

The genes are TRBV27 and TRBJ1-6, with 8 bases that match TRBD1. Germline CDR1 is MNHEY and CDR2 is SMNVEV (reference sequence). Trimming at V came to 1 base and at J to 7 bases, leaving 6 bases not matched to a gene. This CDR3 is 16 amino acids long. CDR3 amino acids: CASSLYGQGGNSPLHF. DNA for the CDR3: TGTGCCAGCAGTTTATATGGACAGGGTGGAAATTCACCCCTCCACTTT.

The CDR3 bases are TGTGCCAGCAGTTTGACACTGGGGGGTTACACCTTC. As protein: CASSLTLGGYTF. The chain carries TRBV12-3 or TRBV12-4 and TRBJ1-2; perhaps TRBD1 as D (5 bases). The CDR3 is made up of 12 amino acids. V lost 3 bases and J 11 bases, leaving 13 bases between the germline ends.

Turning to this clonotype: This clone may be a read error of a much larger clone one base away. CDR3 loop: CVSSLDPGGFYEQYF. Written as DNA, the CDR3 is TGTGTCAGCAGCTTAGACCCAGGGGGCTTCTACGAGCAGTACTTC. The V and J genes are TRBV7-9 and TRBJ2-4; TRBD1 matches 8 bases. Near its end, the DNA agrees better with TRBJ2-7, so the J call may be wrong. Germline V gives CDR1 SEHNR, CDR2 FQNEAQ (reference sequence). The CDR3 has 15 residues.

The chain has TRBV18 and TRBJ1-1, with 9 bases identical to TRBD1. With V trimmed by 6 bases and J by 5 bases, 4 bases remained unmatched. The CDR3 loop spans 13 amino acids. From germline, CDR1 is KGHSH and CDR2 LQKENI. The CDR3 bases are TGTGCCAGCTCTGGGACAGGGAGGACTGAAGCTTTCTTT. Its protein product is CASSGTGRTEAFF. Drawing the rest from reference TRBV18 and TRBJ1-1, the complete variable domain is NAGVMQNPRHLVRRRGQEARLRCSPMKGHSHVYWYRQLPEEGLKFMVYLQKENIIDESGMPKERFSAEFPKEGPSILRIQQVVRGDSAAYFCASSGTGRTEAFFGQGTRLTVV.

The sample holds many counts of this clonotype. The rearrangement joins TRBV3-1 to TRBJ2-3, with 8 bases that match TRBD1. The ends lost 1 base at V and 1 base at J; junction bases unmatched: 7. CDR1 is LGHDT and CDR2 is YNNKEL in the germline V gene (reference sequence). The CDR3 consists of 17 residues. The CDR3 DNA follows: TGTGCCAGCAGCCAAGGCTCAGGGGGCTTCGGCACAGATACGCAGTATTTT. The encoded protein is CASSQGSGGFGTDTQYF.

The chain uses TRBV20-1 and TRBJ2-3; 9 nucleotides line up with TRBD1. Germline-derived CDR1 and CDR2 are DFQATT and SNEGSKA (reference sequence). V was clipped by 2 bases and J by 6 bases; unmatched bases: 15. This CDR3 comprises 17 residues. In DNA, the CDR3 is TGCAGTGCTAGAAGAAGTAGGGGACAGGGCCCGAGGGATACGCAGTATTTT. Its protein product is CSARRSRGQGPRDTQYF.

At least ten counts were recorded for this clonotype. V usage is TRBV7-6 and J usage is TRBJ2-7, with 7 bases matching TRBD1. CDR1 and CDR2 (germline): SGHVS, FNYEAQ. With V trimmed by 3 bases and J by 6 bases, 8 bases remained unmatched. The CDR3 covers 14 residues. Here the CDR3 reads CASSLKVAGGEQYF. CDR3 coding DNA: TGTGCCAGCAGCTTGAAGGTGGCAGGGGGCGAGCAGTACTTC.

This clonotype was counted a few times. The chain recombines TRBV6-6 with TRBJ2-3, with D possibly TRBD1 on 6 matching bases. V was shortened by 5 bases and J by 3 bases, with 18 bases between the two germline ends. Germline CDR1 MNHNY, CDR2 SVGAGI (reference sequence). The CDR3 spans 16 residues. CDR3 nucleotide sequence: TGTGCCAGCAGTCCGAAGGGCAGGGGATTAACAGATACGCAGTATTTT. The encoded protein is CASSPKGRGLTDTQYF.

CDR3 protein: CASSQAGTGGFGELFF. The CDR3 DNA reads as TGCGCCAGCAGCCAAGCTGGGACAGGGGGATTCGGGGAGCTGTTTTTT. The J gene is TRBJ2-2, the V gene TRBV4-3; 11 bases match TRBD1. This CDR3 has 16 amino acids. The ends lost 1 base at V and 7 bases at J; junction bases unmatched: 5. Germline V lookup: CDR1 LGHNA, CDR2 YSLEER.

This clonotype was found once. A much larger clone sits a single nucleotide away, making a read error possible. The chain is built from TRBV5-1 and TRBJ2-3; the match to TRBD2 covers 8 bases. The CDR3 runs 16 residues. Per the germline V gene, CDR1 is SGHRS and CDR2 is YFSETQ. CDR3 bases: TGCGCCAGCAGCTCCCTTCCGGGGGGGGACACAAATACGCAGTATTTT. Residues: CASSSLPGGDTNTQYF.

The sample holds a few counts of this clonotype. The chain employs TRBV4-2 and TRBJ2-2, with 8 nucleotides matching TRBD2. Germline lookup yields CDR1 LGHNA and CDR2 YNFKEQ. The V segment lost 0 bases and the J segment 5 bases; nucleotides outside the gene matches: 5. This CDR3 is built from 16 residues. As DNA, the CDR3 is TGTGCCAGCAGCCAAGATCCCGGGGGGGGTACCGGGGAGCTGTTTTTT. Its protein is CASSQDPGGGTGELFF.

This clonotype occurred many times. CDR3 nucleotide sequence: TGTGCCAGCTACCCCTCCGGGACGCCGGGTCCGCAGTATTTT. As protein: CASYPSGTPGPQYF. The chain joins TRBV6-6 to TRBJ2-3; the D call may be TRBD1 or TRBD2 (5 bases each). Trimming cost V 8 bases and J 10 bases, with 22 bases left between them. Germline CDR1 is MNHNY and CDR2 is SVGAGI (reference sequence). The CDR3 is 14 amino acids.

This sequence joins TRBV15 and TRBJ2-5; 7 bases align to TRBD1. From germline, CDR1 is LNHNV and CDR2 YYDKDF (reference sequence). With 1 base clipped from V and 4 bases from J, the junction kept 9 bases outside the gene matches. The CDR3 runs 16 residues. The CDR3 region is CATSRGSTQGLETQYF. CDR3 nucleotides: TGTGCCACCAGCAGAGGGTCCACACAGGGGTTAGAGACCCAGTACTTC.

Ten or more counts support this clonotype. The J gene is TRBJ2-5, the V gene TRBV5-1; possibly TRBD2 for D (5 bases). This CDR3 spans 15 amino acids. CDR1 is SGHRS and CDR2 is YFSETQ in the germline V gene. V shed 0 bases and J shed 5 bases, with 14 bases lying between them. DNA for the CDR3: TGCGCCAGCAGCTTGGCCGAGGAGGTAGGGGAGACCCAGTACTTC. Amino acids: CASSLAEEVGETQYF. Filled out from reference TRBV5-1 and TRBJ2-5, the complete variable domain reads KAGVTQTPRYLIKTRGQQVTLSCSPISGHRSVSWYQQTPGQGLQFLFEYFSETQRNKGNFPGRFSGRQFSNSRSEMNVSTLELGDSALYLCASSLAEEVGETQYFGPGTRLLVL.

The rearrangement links TRBV5-8 to TRBJ2-1, with no clear D. Germline CDR1 SGHTS, CDR2 YDEGEE. The CDR3 spans 15 residues. V was shortened by 0 bases and J by 10 bases, with 17 bases between the two germline ends. In nucleotides, the CDR3 is TGTGCCAGCAGCTTGGAGCCGGAATTCTCCTACGAGCAGTTCTTC. This gives the protein CASSLEPEFSYEQFF.

This clonotype was seen at least ten times. This rearrangement joins TRBV6-5 to TRBJ1-2, with TRBD1 matching over 7 bases. The V gene's germline CDR1 is MNHEY and CDR2 SVGAGI. V shed 6 bases, J shed 4 bases, and the junction held 14 bases outside the gene matches. The CDR3 length is 16 residues. The CDR3 loop reads CASSRGGQGDPYGYTF. In DNA form, the CDR3 reads TGTGCCAGCAGCCGGGGCGGGCAGGGGGACCCCTATGGCTACACCTTC.

This clonotype was recorded many times. The chain recombines TRBV5-4 with TRBJ2-1; 9 bases are shared with TRBD2. After removal of 0 bases from V and 7 bases from J, the junction contained 8 bases not matched to a gene. The germline CDR1 and CDR2 sequences are SGHNT and YYREEE (reference sequence). The CDR3 loop spans 16 amino acids. CDR3: CASSLGGGGAKNEQFF. The CDR3 DNA sequence: TGTGCCAGCAGCTTGGGTGGCGGGGGGGCCAAAAATGAGCAGTTCTTC.

The genes are TRBV7-2 and TRBJ2-3; D possibly corresponds to TRBD2 (5 bases). V gave up 7 bases and J gave up 1 base, with 18 bases separating them. CDR3 length: 16 amino acids. Germline V gene sequence: CDR1 SGHTA, CDR2 FQGNSA. The CDR3, as DNA: TGTGCCAGCAATAACCAGGAAGCGGATGGCACAGATACGCAGTATTTT. It codes for CASNNQEADGTDTQYF.

This clonotype was counted between two and nine times. At one boundary the junction diverges from the germline segment, which might be a read error. This rearrangement joins TRBV5-5 to TRBJ1-4; TRBD1 agrees at 9 bases. The CDR3 covers 15 residues. Looked up from germline, CDR1 is SGHKS and CDR2 is YYEKEE (reference sequence). The CDR3 nucleotides are TGTGTCAGCAGCTTCGGGACAGGGAAGCATGAAAAACTGTTTTTT. Amino acids: CVSSFGTGKHEKLFF.

Many counts were recorded for this clonotype. The rearrangement joins TRBV28 to TRBJ2-1; TRBD2 agrees at 9 bases. The length of the CDR3 is 18 residues. V was pared by 4 bases and J by 4 bases, with 14 bases of the junction left unmatched. Germline V lookup: CDR1 MDHEN, CDR2 SYDVKM. CDR3 in amino acids: CASSSWDSGGSGYNEQFF. The CDR3 DNA sequence: TGTGCCAGCAGTTCCTGGGATAGCGGGGGATCCGGTTACAATGAGCAGTTCTTC. The whole variable domain, remainder taken from reference TRBV28 and TRBJ2-1, is DVKVTQSSRYLVKRTGEKVFLECVQDMDHENMFWYRQDPGLGLRLIYFSYDVKMKEKGDIPEGYSVSREKKERFSLILESASTNQTSMYLCASSSWDSGGSGYNEQFFGPGTRLTVL.

The gene calls are TRBV28 and TRBJ2-1; weak D call: TRBD2 (6 bases). The CDR3 length is 15 residues. CDR1 and CDR2 from the germline V gene are MDHEN and SYDVKM. The V end was cut by 7 bases, the J end by 7 bases, with 20 bases between. Written as DNA, the CDR3 is TGTGCCAGCACCCGATCGGGAGTAGTGGGTAATGAGCAGTTCTTC. Encoded protein: CASTRSGVVGNEQFF.

J is TRBJ1-2 and V is TRBV20-1, with D possibly TRBD1 on 6 matching bases. Trimming took off 5 bases at V and 7 bases at J, with 20 bases between the two ends. CDR1 is DFQATT, CDR2 SNEGSKA, per germline (reference sequence). This CDR3 has 14 residues. This CDR3 is CSAALTSGEGGYTF. DNA for the CDR3: TGCAGTGCTGCCCTCACCTCAGGGGAGGGTGGCTACACCTTC.

This clonotype was seen ten or more times. CDR3 amino acids: CSAVTPAAAEAFF. Written as DNA, the CDR3 is TGCAGTGCTGTGACCCCGGCGGCGGCTGAAGCTTTCTTT. The chain combines TRBV20-1 with TRBJ1-1; no firm D call. CDR1 is DFQATT and CDR2 is SNEGSKA in the germline V gene (reference sequence). The V gene lost 5 bases and the J gene lost 6 bases, with 16 bases spanning the gap. There are 13 residues in the CDR3.

Remarks on this clonotype: A much larger clone lies one base from this, so it may be a read error. The V call is TRBV4-1, the J call TRBJ2-1, with 10 bases identical to TRBD2. There are 17 residues in the CDR3. V lost 0 bases, J lost 7 bases, and 9 bases stayed unmatched. The germline V gene encodes CDR1 MGHRA and CDR2 YSYEKL. DNA of the CDR3: TGCGCCAGCAGCCAAGATGGCCTAGCGGGGGTTTGGAATGAGCAGTTCTTC. Translated, it gives CASSQDGLAGVWNEQFF.

The CDR3 protein is CASSQSMDSQDMQYF. CDR3 coding DNA: TGTGCCAGCAGCCAATCCATGGACTCCCAGGACATGCAGTATTTT. The V and J genes are TRBV4-2 and TRBJ2-3; D is perhaps TRBD1 or TRBD2 (5 bases each). The V and J ends lost 2 bases and 11 bases respectively, with 20 bases between them. Germline values: CDR1 LGHNA, CDR2 YNFKEQ. The CDR3 is made up of 15 amino acids.

The V and J genes are TRBV2 and TRBJ1-1; the match to TRBD1 covers 12 bases. The trim removed 6 bases at V and 7 bases at J, leaving 6 bases unmatched. The CDR3 runs to 14 residues. Germline assignment: CDR1 SNHLY and CDR2 FYNNEI. The CDR3 sequence: CASSPGQGAREAFF. In DNA, the CDR3 is TGTGCCAGCAGCCCGGGACAGGGGGCGCGTGAAGCTTTCTTT.

This clonotype was observed many times. The chain carries TRBV6-2 or TRBV6-3 and TRBJ2-3; the D call may be TRBD1 or TRBD2 (6 bases each). CDR1 is MNHEY, CDR2 SVGEGT, per germline. V gave up 5 bases and J gave up 6 bases, with 21 bases separating them. CDR3 length: 16 residues. The DNA for the CDR3 is TGTGCCAGCAGTACCGCGGAGGGGGGATTCGGGGATACGCAGTATTTT. This codes for CASSTAEGGFGDTQYF.

As concerns this clonotype: One end of the junction varies from germline; a read error may be responsible. This chain joins TRBV6-1 and TRBJ2-6, with TRBD1 identical over 11 bases. CDR3 size: 17 residues. Germline assignment: CDR1 MNHNS and CDR2 SASEGT. The CDR3, as DNA: TGTGCCAGCAGCCCCTGGACAGGGGGCACTGGGGCCAACGTCCGGACTTTC. It is translated as CASSPWTGGTGANVRTF.

The chain couples TRBV6-5 to TRBJ2-7, with 12 bases aligning to TRBD1. Per germline, CDR1 MNHEY and CDR2 SVGAGI. J gave up 0 bases and V 0 bases, and 9 bases lay outside the gene matches. The CDR3 runs 19 residues. CDR3 protein: CASSYSIGTGGYSSYEQYF. The CDR3 coding sequence is TGTGCCAGCAGTTACTCGATAGGGACAGGGGGCTATAGCTCCTACGAGCAGTACTTC.